What follows is one TCR beta chain and its context. The entry originates in a study of blood T cell repertoires in COVID-19. On the study more broadly: Acute-phase and convalescent COVID-19 samples originated in the United States, Italy and Spain. PBMCs, B-cell-depleted T cells, or T cells provided the cDNA or gDNA that made up the material.

TCRdb's table, derived via immunoSEQ multiplex PCR, lists solely in-frame clones and lacks some. The table lists around 68,000 clones, approximately 80% of them singletons, with about 16% in the top ten. V was pared by 3 bases and J by 1 base, with 9 bases between. Germline loops: CDR1 LNHDA, CDR2 SQIVND (reference sequence). CDR3 length: 14 amino acids. The sequence derives from a man older than 75 with active COVID-19. The specimen sequenced was peripheral blood. The chain uses TRBV19 and TRBJ1-1; no firm D call. CDR3 nucleotide sequence: TGTGCCAGTAGTATTACGACGGGGAACACTGAAGCTTTCTTT. As protein: CASSITTGNTEAFF. Full variable domain (rest looked up from reference TRBV19 and TRBJ1-1): DGGITQSPKYLFRKEGQNVTLSCEQNLNHDAMYWYRQDPGQGLRLIYYSQIVNDFQKGDIAEGYSVSREKKESFPLTVTSAQKNPTAFYLCASSITTGNTEAFFGQGTRLTVV.